The 10 T cell receptor beta chains reported below all come from one sample, sequenced in a study of cytomegalovirus exposure and HLA in healthy donors. The PCR ran on 60 Vbeta and 13 Jbeta primers. This table comes from immunoSEQ multiplex PCR, and its TCRdb copy is limited to in-frame clones, with some not included. The repertoire includes tens of thousands of clones, approximately 71% of them detected once, and 2% to 2.5% sits in the top ten. The material sequenced was PBMCs. These receptors came from a woman aged 25 to 45 in good health and CMV-seronegative.

V is TRBV10-3 and J is TRBJ2-1, with D uncertain. The germline V gene encodes CDR1 ENHRY and CDR2 SYGVKD. Trimming stripped 0 bases from V and 7 bases from J, with 22 bases between. CDR3 size: 18 residues. The CDR3 sequence: CAISESKSGVRTLNEQFF. CDR3 sequence (DNA): TGTGCCATCAGTGAGTCGAAATCCGGAGTCCGCACCCTAAATGAGCAGTTCTTC.

This clone turned up a few times. The V gene is TRBV12-5, the J gene TRBJ1-1, with 7 bases that match TRBD1. V dropped 5 bases and J dropped 8; count of bases not matched to a gene: 5. CDR3 size: 12 residues. Germline assignment: CDR1 LGHNT and CDR2 FRNRAP. The CDR3 region has the DNA TGTGCTAGTGGTCGAACAGGGGCCGAAGCTTTCTTT. Translating gives CASGRTGAEAFF.

The genes are TRBV27 and TRBJ1-1; the D gene is possibly TRBD1 (5 bases). The CDR3 is 16 residues long. Germline CDR1 MNHEY, CDR2 SMNVEV (reference sequence). Trimming took 1 base from V and 0 from J, leaving 12 bases between them. CDR3: CASSLFPGFMNTEAFF. CDR3 coding DNA: TGTGCCAGCAGTTTATTCCCAGGGTTCATGAACACTGAAGCTTTCTTT.

Turning to this clone: Sequence at one end of the junction differs from germline and may be a read error. This sequence joins TRBV6-6 and TRBJ1-1, with TRBD1 matching over 7 bases. CDR1 and CDR2 from the germline V gene are MNHNY and SVGAGI (reference sequence). The CDR3 is 11 amino acids. The CDR3 DNA is TGTGCCGGCAGGCTAGAGGGGGCAGCTTTCTTT. Encoded protein: CAGRLEGAAFF.

This clone was picked up a small number of times. This sample also contains other DNA sequences that code for the same CDR3. CDR3 loop: CASSLGQGPAYEQYF. The CDR3 DNA is TGTGCCAGCAGTTTAGGGCAGGGGCCGGCCTACGAGCAGTACTTC. The chain couples TRBV7-3 to TRBJ2-7, with D possibly matching TRBD1 (6 bases). Germline lookup yields CDR1 SGHTA and CDR2 FQGTGA. This CDR3 spans 15 amino acids. V was trimmed by 6 bases and J by 2 bases, leaving 17 bases between them.

The chain employs TRBV27 and TRBJ1-2, with 8 bases fitting TRBD1. Trimming removed 6 bases from V and 5 bases from J; junction bases left unmatched: 5. The CDR3 contains 13 residues. The germline V gene has CDR1 MNHEY and CDR2 SMNVEV (reference sequence). The DNA of the CDR3 is TGTGCCAGCAGCTCAGGGGGCAGGTATGGCTACACCTTC. This sequence encodes CASSSGGRYGYTF.

This clone was seen only a few times. A junction end diverges from the germline sequence, so it may reflect a read error. The J gene is TRBJ1-2, the V gene TRBV5-1; maybe TRBD1 (5 bases). The CDR3 consists of 12 residues. Germline V gene lookup returns CDR1 SGHRS and CDR2 YFSETQ. The CDR3 DNA sequence: TGCGCCAGCAGCTTCCAGGGTCATGGCTCCACCTTC. This encodes CASSFQGHGSTF.

V is TRBV7-9 and J is TRBJ2-2; possibly TRBD2 for D (6 bases). The V gene lost 5 bases and the J gene lost 6 bases, with 16 bases spanning the gap. Germline values: CDR1 SEHNR, CDR2 FQNEAQ (reference sequence). The CDR3 contains 15 residues. CDR3 nucleotides: TGTGCCAGCAGCACGCCGGGAGCCGGGGCCGGGGAGCTGTTTTTT. Translation gives CASSTPGAGAGELFF.

This clone came up once. The V and J genes are TRBV6-1 and TRBJ2-7; 14 bases align to TRBD2. The junction had 2 bases not matched to a gene; V was cut back by 7 bases and J by 0 bases. The CDR3 sequence is 15 residues long. Germline CDR1 is MNHNS and CDR2 is SASEGT. The DNA of the CDR3 is TGTGCCAGCACTGGGACTAGCGGGGGCTCCTACGAGCAGTACTTC. Protein sequence: CASTGTSGGSYEQYF.

The table lists this clone with a count of one. The J gene is TRBJ1-2, the V gene TRBV5-4, with 9 nucleotides matching TRBD1. The germline V gene encodes CDR1 SGHNT and CDR2 YYREEE (reference sequence). Unmatched junction bases numbered 6, after V lost 4 bases and J lost 8 bases. The CDR3 extends over 13 amino acids. The DNA of the CDR3 is TGTGCCAGCAGCGTGCCGGGACAGGGAGGCTACACCTTC. Translation: CASSVPGQGGYTF. Complete variable domain (other parts from reference TRBV5-4 and TRBJ1-2): ETGVTQSPTHLIKTRGQQVTLRCSSQSGHNTVSWYQQALGQGPQFIFQYYREEENGRGNFPPRFSGLQFPNYSSELNVNALELDDSALYLCASSVPGQGGYTFGSGTRLTVV.